The rows below give T cell receptor beta chains drawn from one sample of a study of regulatory T cells in long-lasting Graves disease. TCRdb fed the multiplex PCR reads into MiXCR, producing one record per CDR3 protein. The table lists 500,000 to 700,000 distinct CDR3 sequences, 25% to 35% of them singletons. The specimen comprised peripheral blood mononuclear cells (PBMCs), sampled when the disease was refractory, from a patient treated with antithyroid drugs. Receptors were obtained from a female donor with Graves disease. The conserved cysteine and the conserved F or W are not part of the CDR3 here. The order of the fields is J gene, V gene, CDR3 protein.

TRBJ1-5	TRBV12-3/TRBV12-4	ASSQSMDLYSNQPQH
TRBJ1-2	TRBV29-1	SVVAGTGGANYGYT
TRBJ1-1	TRBV6-2/TRBV6-3	ASTYGGANTEAF
TRBJ1-1	TRBV10-3	AISESWGLNTEAF
TRBJ1-2	TRBV20-1	SARDPREGSDYT
TRBJ1-1	TRBV6-1	ASSRSSRDREGRTEAF
TRBJ2-3	TRBV10-2	ASSGNRGTDTQY
TRBJ2-1	TRBV2	ASRRDTSGSYNEQF
TRBJ1-2	TRBV5-1	ASSAAGNGYT
TRBJ1-5	TRBV6-2/TRBV6-3	ASSEDRTPQH
TRBJ1-1	TRBV19	ASSIDPTAVNTEAF
TRBJ2-7	TRBV15	ATSRVGQDSSYEQY
TRBJ2-7	TRBV11-1	ASSSSRSRSYEQY
TRBJ2-5	TRBV29-1	SVPEGYETQY
TRBJ1-4	TRBV6-2/TRBV6-3	ASSYSRGFGEKLF
TRBJ2-5	TRBV4-1	ASSKYRDQETQY
TRBJ1-2	TRBV6-1	ASSEFWGNYGYT
TRBJ1-1	TRBV12-3/TRBV12-4	ASVKWGQYTEAF
TRBJ2-7	TRBV11-2	ASSLGRILAGDGNYEQY
TRBJ2-7	TRBV5-1	ASSPGLAGSSYEQY
TRBJ2-1	TRBV12-3/TRBV12-4	ASRPTPRAGLSYNEQF
TRBJ2-5	TRBV12-3/TRBV12-4	ASSQRQTQY
TRBJ2-2	TRBV11-2	ASSLDRQGVPELF
TRBJ1-4	TRBV29-1	SVGGGGATNEKLF
TRBJ2-7	TRBV29-1	SVGGLAGGYEQY
TRBJ2-6	TRBV5-1	ASSLVSVGGANVLT
TRBJ1-6	TRBV19	ASSIPGSPLH
TRBJ1-6	TRBV19	ASSATTANSPLH
TRBJ2-7	TRBV2	ASSAGLAGFEQY
TRBJ2-7	TRBV6-1	ASSEEAGFYEQY
TRBJ1-1	TRBV18	ASSPPSPGTEAF
TRBJ1-1	TRBV20-1	SARGTGWAF
TRBJ2-7	TRBV6-5	ANSYTGTGGYEQY
TRBJ2-5	TRBV20-1	SASDGTGEQETQY
TRBJ2-7	TRBV4-1	ASSPMDTSYEQY
TRBJ2-5	TRBV7-9	ASSLDGGAETQY
TRBJ2-2	TRBV3-1	ASSLRTGYAGELF
TRBJ2-3	TRBV6-1	ASSARTTDAQY
TRBJ2-7	TRBV7-2	ASTGPRELAYEQY
TRBJ1-6	TRBV11-2	ASSVEGDGNSPLH